The clone carrying this T cell receptor beta chain was detected a few times. Its antigen is still unknown. V lost 0 bases, J lost 0 bases, and 12 bases lay in between. The CDR3 runs 16 residues. The germline V gene encodes CDR1 DFQATT and CDR2 SNEGSKA (reference sequence). This sample was included in a study of regulatory T cells in long-lasting Graves disease. Findings and caveats of the study: Clonotypes that were public and shared totalled approximately 2,800 in persistent patients versus 850 to 1,000 in new patients.

CDR3 regions were amplified by Arm-PCR using iRepertoire HTBI primers to build TCR beta libraries. MiXCR, run by TCRdb on the multiplex PCR reads, gives a single entry per CDR3 protein. The table has more than 650,000 distinct CDR3 sequences, around 30% seen once; the top ten hold 40% to 50%. Time point indicated: persistent/refractory GD, antithyroid drugs over 5 years with positive TRAb. Scientists built the TCR library using RNA that was extracted from PBMCs. American Thyroid Association guidelines defined how Graves' disease was diagnosed. Tubes containing EDTA received approximately 9 milliliters of drawn peripheral blood.

The chain employs TRBV20-1 and TRBJ2-1; D is uncertain. The source material was peripheral blood mononuclear cells (PBMCs), sampled when the disease was refractory, from a patient treated with antithyroid drugs. The receptor's source is a female donor with Graves disease. The CDR3 loop is CSARDVAESSYNEQFF. Written as DNA, the CDR3 is TGCAGTGCTAGAGATGTGGCCGAGAGCTCCTACAATGAGCAGTTCTTC.